This T cell receptor beta chain was found in a study of T-cell reconstitution after alpha-beta-depleted transplantation in children. As regards this clonotype: Its specificity is unknown.

The authors prepared the TCRbeta library with unique molecular identifiers. TCRdb reprocessed the PCR reads with MiXCR, giving one entry per CDR3 protein. The sample includes hundreds of thousands of distinct CDR3 sequences, 10% to 15% seen only once; the top ten take about 2.2%. CDR3 size: 16 residues. With V trimmed by 4 bases and J by 2 bases, 7 bases remained unmatched. Findings and limits, study-wide: Several hundred expanded graft clones reportedly supplied alpha-beta T cells about two months after transplant.

Sequences were derived from PBMCs, mostly from graft donor cells, sampled 360 days after TCRalphabeta/CD19-depleted stem cell transplant. The sequence came from a male patient younger than 18 who had a stem cell transplant for acute myeloid leukemia, so the T cells may come from the graft donor. The gene calls are TRBV12-3 or TRBV12-4 and TRBJ1-3, with 8 bases matching TRBD1. DNA for the CDR3: TGTGCCAGCAGTTCGGACAGGGCCCAACCTGGAAACACCATATATTTT. Protein: CASSSDRAQPGNTIYF.